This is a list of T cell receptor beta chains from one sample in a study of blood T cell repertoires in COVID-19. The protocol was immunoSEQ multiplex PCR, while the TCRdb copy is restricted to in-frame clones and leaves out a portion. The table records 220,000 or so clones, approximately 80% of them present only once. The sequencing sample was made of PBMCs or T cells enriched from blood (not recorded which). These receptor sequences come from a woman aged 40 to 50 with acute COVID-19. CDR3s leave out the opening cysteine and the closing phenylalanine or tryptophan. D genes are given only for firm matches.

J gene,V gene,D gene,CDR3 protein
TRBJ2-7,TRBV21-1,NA,ASSKEGTSGKVQY
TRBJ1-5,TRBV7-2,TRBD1,ASSLGQGSNQPQH
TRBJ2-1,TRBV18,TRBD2,ASSGTTDEQF
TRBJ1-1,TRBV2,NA,ASNKQGIWNTEAF
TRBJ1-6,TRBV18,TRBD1,ASSRTQGANSPLH
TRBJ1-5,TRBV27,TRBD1,ASRPGQGRNQPQH
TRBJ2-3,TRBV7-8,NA,ASSLSWTGRGDTQY
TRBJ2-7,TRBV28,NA,ARIRGQPYEQY
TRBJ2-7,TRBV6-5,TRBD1,ASSLGTGIKNEQY
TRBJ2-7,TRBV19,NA,ASSPHSNPYEQY
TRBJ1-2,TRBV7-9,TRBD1,ASSLDRGLGYT
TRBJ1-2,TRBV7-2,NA,ASSLDPGGNYGYT
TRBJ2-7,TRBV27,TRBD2,ASRDPGTMTYEQY
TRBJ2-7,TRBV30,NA,AWARGQLSEQY
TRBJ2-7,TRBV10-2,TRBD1,ASSERSMDREDEQY
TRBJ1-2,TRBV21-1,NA,ASSKGAPGQGGCGYT
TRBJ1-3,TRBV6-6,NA,ASSFNRVDTIY
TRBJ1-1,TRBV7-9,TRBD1,ASSLVLSTGWGF
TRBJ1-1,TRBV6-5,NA,ASLTHRVNTEAF
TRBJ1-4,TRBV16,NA,ASSGQVANEKLF
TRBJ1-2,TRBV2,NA,ASSEIGRYGYT
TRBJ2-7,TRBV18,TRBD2,ASSPGTSGRASAYEQY
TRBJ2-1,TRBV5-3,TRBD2,ARSRPSGSRGEQF
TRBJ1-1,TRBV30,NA,AWKLRSLRNTEAF
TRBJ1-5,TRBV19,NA,ASSIRDQPQH
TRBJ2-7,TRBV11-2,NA,ASSPHFAGSPYEQY
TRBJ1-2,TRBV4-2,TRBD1,ASSPRQGADYGYT
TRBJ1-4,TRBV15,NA,ATSREQGNEKLF